This TCR beta chain was obtained from a study of cytomegalovirus exposure and HLA in healthy donors. On this clone: Its cognate antigen is unknown. Different DNA sequences within this sample yield the same CDR3.

Primers: 60 Vbeta forward and 13 Jbeta reverse. The assay was immunoSEQ multiplex PCR, and TCRdb's table has in-frame clones only and misses some. The sample has about 160,000 clones; approximately 88% are singletons. The junction had 10 bases not matched to a gene; V was cut back by 3 bases and J by 7 bases. CDR1 and CDR2 from the germline V gene are SGHNT and YYREEE (reference sequence). The CDR3 length is 15 residues. Study results and caveats: Sequencing had likely introduced a cluster of highly shared sequence variants as an artifact. Presence/absence analyses treated sequencing depth as roughly uniform across donors. In a later analysis, HLA-associated TCR beta chains were more clonally expanded than equally common others.

Sequenced material: PBMCs. The sequence was obtained from a young woman in good health and CMV-seronegative. The chain has TRBV5-4 and TRBJ2-7; TRBD2 aligns across 10 bases. The chain's CDR3 is CASSSLAGGIQEQYF. The CDR3 DNA sequence: TGTGCCAGCAGCTCCTTAGCGGGGGGCATCCAGGAGCAGTACTTC.